Below, 19 T cell receptor beta chains from the same sample are listed, as sequenced in a study of breast tumors, draining lymph nodes, adjacent tissues. Samples came from axillary lymph nodes draining the breast cancer. TCRdb processed the multiplex PCR reads anew with MiXCR; each CDR3 protein has one entry. The top ten hold around 1% of the sample, which has around 300,000 distinct CDR3 sequences, about 33% seen once. The sequencing input was axillary lymph node tissue. These receptors were taken from a female donor with breast cancer. Some clones in this sample may be carry-over from other donors' samples.

This chain joins TRBV20-1 and TRBJ2-2; no definite D call. Germline values: CDR1 DFQATT, CDR2 SNEGSKA (reference sequence). The CDR3 contains 11 residues. V dropped 5 bases and J dropped 8 bases, with 9 bases sitting between them. CDR3: CSAYLTGELFF. CDR3 nucleotides: TGCAGTGCTTACCTAACAGGGGAGCTGTTTTTT.

J is TRBJ2-1 and V is TRBV12-3 or TRBV12-4; 9 nucleotides align to TRBD2. V lost 7 bases to trimming and J lost 8 bases; unmatched junction nucleotides: 9. The CDR3 consists of 14 residues. The CDR3 coding sequence is TGTGCCAGCAAACTCCGAGGACTAGCGTATGAGCAGTTCTTC. It translates to CASKLRGLAYEQFF.

This clonotype was counted ten times or more. V and J are TRBV7-3 and TRBJ2-3; 7 bases are a match to TRBD1. The CDR3 consists of 18 residues. J was trimmed by 1 base and V by 0 bases; bases with no gene match: 10. Germline lookup yields CDR1 SGHTA and CDR2 FQGTGA. CDR3 amino acids: CASSLTGLGGFGTDTQYF. The CDR3 nucleotides read TGTGCCAGCAGCTTAACGGGGCTAGGGGGCTTTGGCACAGATACGCAGTATTTT. The full variable domain, its missing parts supplied by reference TRBV7-3 and TRBJ2-3, is GAGVSQTPSNKVTEKGKYVELRCDPISGHTALYWYRQSLGQGPEFLIYFQGTGAADDSGLPNDRFFAVRPEGSVSTLKIQRTERGDSAVYLCASSLTGLGGFGTDTQYFGPGTRLTVL.

This clonotype appeared many times. DNA of the CDR3: TGTGCCAGCAGCCAAGCCCCAGCGAGTTCACCCCTCCACTTT. Translating it yields CASSQAPASSPLHF. The J gene is TRBJ1-6, the V gene TRBV14; D is ambiguous. CDR3 length equals 14 residues. Germline V gene lookup returns CDR1 SGHDN and CDR2 FVKESK. Trimming pared 1 base from V and 9 bases from J, leaving 10 bases between.

For the CDR3, the DNA is TGTGCCAGCAGTTTCGTGGGGGGAACGCAGCCGAGACAGCCCCAGCATTTT. Protein sequence: CASSFVGGTQPRQPQHF. This chain links TRBV12-3 or TRBV12-4 with TRBJ1-5, with a tentative D call TRBD1 (5 bases). V lost 3 bases, J lost 7 bases, and 22 bases lay in between. CDR3 length: 17 amino acids.

CDR3 loop: CASSEASWGSQETQYF. The CDR3 DNA is TGTGCCAGCAGTGAAGCTTCTTGGGGGAGCCAAGAGACCCAGTACTTC. This rearrangement joins TRBV6-1 to TRBJ2-5, with D perhaps given as TRBD1 or TRBD2 (5 bases each). Trimming shortened V by 0 bases and J by 1 base, and 12 bases separated the two germline ends. Germline-derived CDR1 and CDR2 are MNHNS and SASEGT. The CDR3 contains 16 residues.

With regard to this clonotype: A much bigger clone sits one base away, suggesting this may be a read error. The chain is built from TRBV20-1 and TRBJ1-5; the D is unclear. The CDR3 contains 13 residues. Germline V gene lookup returns CDR1 DFQATT and CDR2 SNEGSKA (reference sequence). CDR3 DNA sequence: TGCGGTGCTAGGCGCCTTAAAAATCAGCCCCAGCATTTT. This translates into CGARRLKNQPQHF.

This clonotype has ten or more counts. The V gene is TRBV29-1, the J gene TRBJ2-3, with a tentative D call TRBD1 (5 bases). The CDR3 is 14 amino acids. CDR1 SQVTM and CDR2 ANQGSEA come from the germline V gene. The germline V and J ends were trimmed by 4 bases and 5 bases, with 16 bases remaining between them. The CDR3 protein is CSVGYQGVGDTQYF. DNA of the CDR3: TGCAGCGTTGGGTACCAGGGTGTTGGAGATACGCAGTATTTT.

This clonotype was counted many times. Here the CDR3 DNA reads TGTGCCATCAGTGACCTCCCGGGGGCCGGGGAGCTGTTTTTT. It codes for CAISDLPGAGELFF. The rearrangement joins TRBV10-3 to TRBJ2-2, with D tentatively TRBD2 (6 bases). Trimming shortened V by 3 bases and J by 6 bases, and 11 bases separated the two germline ends. The length of the CDR3 is 14 residues. The germline gives CDR1 ENHRY, CDR2 SYGVKD.

This clonotype was seen ten or more times. The V and J genes are TRBV19 and TRBJ2-3; possibly TRBD1 for D (5 bases). From germline, CDR1 is LNHDA and CDR2 SQIVND (reference sequence). CDR3 length: 15 amino acids. Trimming cost V 7 bases and J 6 bases, with 20 bases left between them. The CDR3 region is CASTRRGSFSDTQYF. In DNA form, the CDR3 reads TGTGCCAGTACTAGAAGGGGCTCTTTCTCCGATACGCAGTATTTT. The full variable domain, in which reference TRBV19 and TRBJ2-3 provide the parts outside the CDR3, is DGGITQSPKYLFRKEGQNVTLSCEQNLNHDAMYWYRQDPGQGLRLIYYSQIVNDFQKGDIAEGYSVSREKKESFPLTVTSAQKNPTAFYLCASTRRGSFSDTQYFGPGTRLTVL.

In its sample, this clonotype was seen many times. This sequence joins TRBV11-3 and TRBJ2-2, with D possibly matching TRBD2 (5 bases). CDR3 length equals 15 residues. The V end lost 0 bases, the J end lost 4 bases, and 9 bases lay between the germline ends. CDR1 is SGHNT, CDR2 YENEEA, per germline. The DNA for the CDR3 is TGTGCCAGCAGCTTAGAACAAGGAGGCACCGGGGAGCTGTTTTTT. This gives the protein CASSLEQGGTGELFF.

About this clonotype itself: A much bigger clone sits one base away, suggesting this may be a read error. The CDR3 does not close with the conserved phenylalanine or tryptophan, likely indicating a read error. This chain connects TRBV5-1 to TRBJ2-7; 8 bases agree with TRBD2. This CDR3 is built from 15 residues. From germline, CDR1 is SGHRS and CDR2 YFSETQ. The V gene end was trimmed by 4 bases and the J gene end by 6 bases; junction bases not matched to a gene: 12. The CDR3 DNA follows: TGCGCCAGCAGCGGCGTAGCGGGAATCTCGGGCGAGCAGTACCTC. Protein product: CASSGVAGISGEQYL.

This clonotype was seen ten or more times. Its ends do not fully match the called genes, so a read error is possible. This chain uses TRBV9 with TRBJ2-6; D is possibly TRBD1 (5 bases). There are 17 residues in the CDR3. CDR1 SGDLS and CDR2 YYNGEE come from the germline V gene. The CDR3 loop reads CASSVAAHSSGATVLTF. The CDR3 nucleotides are TGTGCCAGCAGCGTAGCAGCCCATAGCTCTGGGGCCACCGTCCTGACTTTC.

V and J are TRBV5-6 and TRBJ2-3; 9 nucleotides align to TRBD2. The germline V gene encodes CDR1 SGHDT and CDR2 YYEEEE. With V trimmed by 0 bases and J by 5 bases, 7 bases remained unmatched. This CDR3 contains 16 residues. The CDR3 nucleotides read TGTGCCAGCAGCTTGGTAGCGGGAGTATCTTTAGATACGCAGTATTTT. Amino acids: CASSLVAGVSLDTQYF.

In this sample, this clonotype turned up many times. The chain has TRBV6-6 and TRBJ2-3; a possible D gene is TRBD2 (6 bases). Per germline, CDR1 MNHNY and CDR2 SVGAGI (reference sequence). V was pared by 6 bases and J by 6 bases, with 10 bases between. CDR3 length: 12 residues. The DNA for the CDR3 is TGTGCCAGCAGCCCTAGCGTCGATACGCAGTATTTT. It specifies CASSPSVDTQYF.

This clonotype was observed at least ten times. The chain combines TRBV20-1 with TRBJ2-1; TRBD2 matches at 11 bases. Trimming at V came to 7 bases and at J to 5 bases, leaving 7 bases not matched to a gene. This CDR3 is built from 14 residues. Per germline, CDR1 DFQATT and CDR2 SNEGSKA (reference sequence). The CDR3 sequence: CSVRGLAENNEQFF. CDR3 sequence (DNA): TGCAGTGTTCGGGGACTAGCGGAAAACAATGAGCAGTTCTTC.

This clonotype was seen at least ten times. The chain couples TRBV4-1 to TRBJ2-6, with 7 bases aligning to TRBD1. The J segment lost 2 bases and the V segment lost 4 bases, leaving 8 bases of the junction unmatched. The CDR3 has 17 residues. The germline V gene encodes CDR1 MGHRA and CDR2 YSYEKL. The CDR3 DNA sequence: TGCGCCAGCAGCCGCGACGCGACAGGGACTGGGGCCAACGTCCTGACTTTC. Translating it yields CASSRDATGTGANVLTF.

This clonotype has a count of ten or more. The CDR3 region is CASSDAPALVRDQPQHF. The CDR3 coding sequence is TGTGCCAGCAGTGACGCCCCTGCTTTGGTTCGGGATCAGCCCCAGCATTTT. The chain employs TRBV2 and TRBJ1-5; no clear D gene. CDR3 length equals 17 residues. V dropped 3 bases and J dropped 5 bases, with 20 bases sitting between them. Germline V gene sequence: CDR1 SNHLY, CDR2 FYNNEI.

This clonotype was picked up many times. CDR3 sequence reads: CASIAGLGGKETQYF. The CDR3 nucleotides are TGTGCCAGCATAGCGGGACTTGGGGGAAAAGAGACCCAGTACTTC. The rearrangement joins TRBV12-3 or TRBV12-4 to TRBJ2-5; the match to TRBD2 covers 8 bases. The junction had 10 bases not matched to a gene; V was cut back by 7 bases and J by 3 bases. This CDR3 region has 15 residues.